One T cell receptor beta chain is described in this entry. The target antigen is unknown. The V and J ends lost 7 bases and 0 bases, in that order; junction bases with no gene match: 3. The CDR3 has 14 amino acids. The entry originates in a study of CD8 T cells in ankylosing spondylitis. Overall study results and limits: There was a TCR beta motif, made of several highly homologous variants, that appeared characteristic of ankylosing spondylitis blood.

Quantitative barcoded 5'-RACE was used to prepare TCR beta libraries. TCRdb analysed the 5' RACE reads with MiXCR anew, one entry per CDR3 protein. This repertoire shows hundreds of thousands of distinct CDR3 sequences, 17% found once; its top ten account for 0.95% to 1.1%. This sequence was found in a male donor with ankylosing spondylitis. The source material was blood, either unsorted or a sorted T cell fraction (not recorded which). The V gene is TRBV12-3 or TRBV12-4, the J gene TRBJ1-3; 7 bases fit TRBD1. The CDR3 loop is CASIQGGSGNTIYF. In DNA, the CDR3 is TGTGCCAGCATCCAGGGGGGCTCTGGAAACACCATATATTTT.